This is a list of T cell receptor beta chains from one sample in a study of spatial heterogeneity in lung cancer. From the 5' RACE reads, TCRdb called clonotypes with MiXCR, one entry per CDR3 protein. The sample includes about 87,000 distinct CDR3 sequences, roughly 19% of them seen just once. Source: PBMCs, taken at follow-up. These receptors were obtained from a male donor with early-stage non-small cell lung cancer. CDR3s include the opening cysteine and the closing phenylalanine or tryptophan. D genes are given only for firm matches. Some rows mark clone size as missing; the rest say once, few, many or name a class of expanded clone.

CDR3: CASLNSGGYNEQFF; DNA: TGTGCCAGCCTAAATAGCGGGGGTTACAATGAGCAGTTCTTC; size: NA; J: TRBJ2-1; V: TRBV7-9; D: TRBD2
CDR3: CACTGTRRANTGELFF; DNA: TGTGCCTGCACCGGGACAAGGAGGGCGAACACCGGGGAGCTGTTTTTT; size: few; J: TRBJ2-2; V: TRBV30; D: NA
CDR3: CSARDPSAGGSSYEQYF; DNA: TGCAGTGCTAGGGACCCTTCGGCGGGAGGTAGCTCCTACGAGCAGTACTTC; size: few; J: TRBJ2-7; V: TRBV20-1; D: TRBD2
CDR3: CASRHATNEKLFF; DNA: TGTGCCAGCAGACACGCAACTAATGAAAAACTGTTTTTT; size: NA; J: TRBJ1-4; V: TRBV5-8; D: NA
CDR3: CASSAKGRNNYGYTF; DNA: TGTGCCAGCAGCGCGAAGGGACGGAATAACTATGGCTACACCTTC; size: NA; J: TRBJ1-2; V: TRBV3-1; D: NA
CDR3: CASSQVGAGNEEQFF; DNA: TGTGCCAGCAGCCAAGTCGGAGCGGGGAACGAAGAGCAGTTCTTC; size: few; J: TRBJ2-1; V: TRBV4-2; D: TRBD2
CDR3: CSAPLAGDYEQYF; DNA: TGCAGTGCTCCACTAGCGGGAGACTACGAGCAGTACTTC; size: NA; J: TRBJ2-7; V: TRBV20-1; D: TRBD2
CDR3: CASNPGRGADTQYF; DNA: TGTGCCAGTAACCCGGGGAGAGGGGCGGATACGCAGTATTTT; size: NA; J: TRBJ2-3; V: TRBV19; D: NA
CDR3: CSVDRGNTEAFF; DNA: TGCAGCGTCGACAGGGGAAACACTGAAGCTTTCTTT; size: many; J: TRBJ1-1; V: TRBV29-1; D: TRBD1
CDR3: CASSSDWAYEQYF; DNA: TGTGCCAGCAGCTCTGATTGGGCCTACGAGCAGTACTTC; size: NA; J: TRBJ2-7; V: TRBV7-2; D: NA
CDR3: CSAGQGSEQFF; DNA: TGCAGCGCTGGACAGGGGTCTGAGCAGTTCTTC; size: few; J: TRBJ2-1; V: TRBV29-1; D: TRBD1
CDR3: CASGPPGGITGELFF; DNA: TGTGCCAGCGGACCGCCAGGGGGGATCACCGGGGAGCTGTTTTTT; size: NA; J: TRBJ2-2; V: TRBV11-2; D: NA
CDR3: CASSVLDRDLANYGYTF; DNA: TGTGCCAGCAGTGTTTTGGACAGGGATTTGGCTAACTATGGCTACACCTTC; size: NA; J: TRBJ1-2; V: TRBV2; D: TRBD1
CDR3: CATSRDISPSADNEQFF; DNA: TGTGCCACCAGCAGAGATATAAGCCCCTCTGCTGACAATGAGCAGTTCTTC; size: NA; J: TRBJ2-1; V: TRBV15; D: NA
CDR3: CASSQERQAGGDETDTQYF; DNA: TGCGCCAGCAGCCAAGAGCGTCAAGCGGGGGGCGACGAGACAGATACGCAGTATTTT; size: NA; J: TRBJ2-3; V: TRBV4-3; D: TRBD2
CDR3: CASSQDSYTGELFF; DNA: TGCGCCAGCAGCCAAGATTCGTACACCGGGGAGCTGTTTTTT; size: NA; J: TRBJ2-2; V: TRBV4-3; D: NA
CDR3: CATSRDFQAEAFF; DNA: TGTGCCACCAGCAGAGATTTCCAGGCCGAAGCTTTCTTT; size: NA; J: TRBJ1-1; V: TRBV15; D: NA
CDR3: CASREDAYEQYF; DNA: TGTGCCAGCAGAGAGGACGCCTACGAGCAGTACTTC; size: few; J: TRBJ2-7; V: TRBV2; D: NA
CDR3: CASSLALDTQYF; DNA: TGTGCCAGCAGCCTCGCGTTGGATACGCAGTATTTT; size: NA; J: TRBJ2-3; V: TRBV11-2; D: NA
CDR3: CASSLVALAGAGELFF; DNA: TGTGCCAGCAGCTTAGTGGCCCTAGCGGGAGCCGGGGAGCTGTTTTTT; size: NA; J: TRBJ2-2; V: TRBV7-2; D: TRBD2
CDR3: CSATPRSSYNEQFF; DNA: TGCAGTGCTACACCACGGAGCTCCTACAATGAGCAGTTCTTC; size: few; J: TRBJ2-1; V: TRBV20-1; D: NA
CDR3: CASSSPGQSNYGYTF; DNA: TGTGCCAGCAGCTCCCCGGGACAGAGCAACTATGGCTACACCTTC; size: few; J: TRBJ1-2; V: TRBV5-4; D: TRBD1
CDR3: CSARGFRASGSLGNEQFF; DNA: TGCAGTGCTAGAGGGTTTCGGGCTAGCGGGAGTCTGGGCAATGAGCAGTTCTTC; size: few; J: TRBJ2-1; V: TRBV20-1; D: TRBD2
CDR3: CAWGDRGANTIYF; DNA: TGTGCCTGGGGCGACAGGGGGGCTAACACCATATATTTT; size: NA; J: TRBJ1-3; V: TRBV30; D: TRBD1
CDR3: CASSPLSGLNTDTQYF; DNA: TGTGCCAGCAGCCCCCTCTCCGGGTTGAACACAGATACGCAGTATTTT; size: NA; J: TRBJ2-3; V: TRBV7-8; D: NA
CDR3: CSASKTGFGETQYF; DNA: TGCAGTGCCTCTAAAACAGGGTTTGGAGAGACCCAGTACTTC; size: NA; J: TRBJ2-5; V: TRBV20-1; D: NA
CDR3: CASSLRPQDANEKLFF; DNA: TGTGCCAGCAGCCTACGACCACAAGACGCTAATGAAAAACTGTTTTTT; size: few; J: TRBJ1-4; V: TRBV7-6; D: NA
CDR3: CASSPGNEQFF; DNA: TGTGCCAGCAGTCCCGGGAATGAGCAGTTCTTC; size: few; J: TRBJ2-1; V: TRBV6-5; D: NA
CDR3: CASSQGPSNLYGYTF; DNA: TGTGCCAGCAGCCAGGGACCGTCCAACCTCTATGGCTACACCTTC; size: NA; J: TRBJ1-2; V: TRBV7-2; D: NA
CDR3: CASSFGGDNSPLHF; DNA: TGTGCCAGCAGTTTTGGGGGCGATAATTCACCCCTCCACTTT; size: few; J: TRBJ1-6; V: TRBV12-3/TRBV12-4; D: NA
CDR3: CASSQVGRTYGYTF; DNA: TGCGCCAGCAGCCAAGTAGGCAGGACCTATGGCTACACCTTC; size: many; J: TRBJ1-2; V: TRBV4-3; D: NA
CDR3: CASSTDLDTYNEQFF; DNA: TGCGCCAGCAGCACGGACCTCGACACTTACAATGAGCAGTTCTTC; size: NA; J: TRBJ2-1; V: TRBV5-1; D: NA
CDR3: CASSDSEGSYTEAFF; DNA: TGTGCCAGCAGTGATTCCGAAGGGTCTTACACTGAAGCTTTCTTT; size: many; J: TRBJ1-1; V: TRBV2; D: NA
CDR3: CASRRDGDIQGMNTEAFF; DNA: TGCGCCAGCAGGAGGGACGGGGACATTCAGGGCATGAACACTGAAGCTTTCTTT; size: many; J: TRBJ1-1; V: TRBV4-1; D: NA
CDR3: CASSDGSAPGYTF; DNA: TGCGCCAGCAGCGACGGGTCCGCCCCTGGCTACACCTTC; size: NA; J: TRBJ1-2; V: TRBV4-1; D: NA
CDR3: CASSDTGYGQPQHF; DNA: TGTGCCAGCAGTGATACAGGGTATGGTCAGCCCCAGCATTTT; size: NA; J: TRBJ1-5; V: TRBV2; D: NA
CDR3: CASSSRTGATNTGELFF; DNA: TGCGCCAGCAGCTCTCGGACAGGGGCGACGAACACCGGGGAGCTGTTTTTT; size: medium-sized; J: TRBJ2-2; V: TRBV5-1; D: TRBD1
CDR3: CASSERIASNTGELFF; DNA: TGTGCCAGCAGCGAACGAATAGCCTCGAACACCGGGGAGCTGTTTTTT; size: NA; J: TRBJ2-2; V: TRBV7-2; D: NA
CDR3: CSAPREPVVNEQFF; DNA: TGCAGTGCCCCCCGGGAGCCCGTAGTCAATGAGCAGTTCTTC; size: NA; J: TRBJ2-1; V: TRBV20-1; D: NA
CDR3: CASSFGRRRGYNEQFF; DNA: TGCGCCAGCAGCTTCGGACGGAGGCGGGGGTACAATGAGCAGTTCTTC; size: NA; J: TRBJ2-1; V: TRBV10-2; D: TRBD2
CDR3: CASSVIFHSGNTIYF; DNA: TGTGCCAGCAGCGTAATTTTTCACTCTGGAAACACCATATATTTT; size: NA; J: TRBJ1-3; V: TRBV9; D: NA
CDR3: CASSFYTDTQYF; DNA: TGTGCCAGCAGCTTTTACACAGATACGCAGTATTTT; size: many; J: TRBJ2-3; V: TRBV7-2; D: NA